Each of the 9 T cell receptor beta chains below was sequenced from the same sample in a study of technical replicates of blood from several donors. Clones were read by immunoSEQ multiplex PCR, and TCRdb kept only the in-frame ones, dropping some. The repertoire holds 85,000 to 100,000 clones, with approximately 95% as singletons. The source material was T cells isolated from PBMCs. Receptors originate from a human donor in good health.

This chain connects TRBV5-3 to TRBJ1-5; 9 bases map to TRBD1. Being an ORF, TRBV5-3 has a function that is uncertain. V lost 1 base to trimming and J lost 7 bases; unmatched junction nucleotides: 6. The CDR3 runs to 15 residues. CDR3 loop: CARSLRHRGQQPQHF. Written as DNA, the CDR3 is TGTGCCAGAAGCTTGCGGCACAGGGGGCAACAGCCCCAGCATTTT.

This clone is a singleton in its sample. The V and J genes are TRBV29-1 and TRBJ2-3; unclear D gene. CDR3 length: 11 amino acids. CDR1 and CDR2 (germline): SQVTM, ANQGSEA. Trimming stripped 4 bases from V and 0 bases from J, with 2 bases between. The CDR3 is CSVASTDTQYF. The CDR3 nucleotides are TGCAGCGTTGCGAGCACAGATACGCAGTATTTT.

This chain links TRBV9 with TRBJ2-7, with 11 bases identical to TRBD2. From germline, CDR1 is SGDLS and CDR2 YYNGEE. The CDR3 has 16 amino acids. J gave up 2 bases and V 0 bases, and 4 bases lay outside the gene matches. CDR3 DNA: TGTGCCAGCAGCGTAGGTGGGACTAGCGGTCCCTACGAGCAGTACTTC. Translating gives CASSVGGTSGPYEQYF. The full variable domain, with the rest looked up from reference TRBV9 and TRBJ2-7, is DSGVTQTPKHLITATGQRVTLRCSPRSGDLSVYWYQQSLDQGLQFLIQYYNGEERAKGNILERFSAQQFPDLHSELNLSSLELGDSALYFCASSVGGTSGPYEQYFGPGTRLTVT.

Written as DNA, the CDR3 is TGCGCCAGCAGCTTGTTTGGGACAGGGGAAGAGACCCAGTACTTC. Residues: CASSLFGTGEETQYF. This rearrangement joins TRBV5-1 to TRBJ2-5, with 10 bases identical to TRBD1. The CDR3 is made up of 15 amino acids. Germline V gene lookup returns CDR1 SGHRS and CDR2 YFSETQ. J lost 3 bases, V lost 1 base, and 3 bases had no gene match.

The chain employs TRBV5-6 and TRBJ1-5; no definite D call. Trimming left V 3 bases short and J 9 bases short, with 19 bases between. The CDR3 consists of 15 residues. Germline CDR1 reads SGHDT; CDR2 reads YYEEEE. CDR3 protein: CASSYQEGSQWPQHF. The CDR3 nucleotides read TGTGCCAGCAGCTACCAGGAGGGCTCACAGTGGCCCCAGCATTTT.

The V and J genes are TRBV19 and TRBJ2-1; 8 bases fit TRBD1. V trimming: 6 bases; J trimming: 0 bases; junction bases outside the gene matches: 10. Germline V gene lookup returns CDR1 LNHDA and CDR2 SQIVND (reference sequence). CDR3 size: 17 residues. The CDR3 DNA reads TGTGCCAGTAGCGGCCTTCCAGGGGGCCTCTCCTACAATGAGCAGTTCTTC. Translation: CASSGLPGGLSYNEQFF.

The chain employs TRBV19 and TRBJ1-4; D is undetermined. This CDR3 comprises 16 residues. Trimming removed 0 bases from V and 7 bases from J, with 15 bases in between. Germline V gives CDR1 LNHDA, CDR2 SQIVND (reference sequence). CDR3 region: CASSIDWRAGTEKLFF. The CDR3 bases are TGTGCCAGTAGTATAGATTGGAGGGCAGGAACTGAAAAACTGTTTTTT.

The chain is built from TRBV7-8 and TRBJ1-5; D is possibly TRBD1 (5 bases). Germline CDR1 and CDR2: SGHVS and FQNEAQ. This CDR3 is built from 15 residues. Deletions cut 2 bases from V and 5 bases from J, with 13 bases between. Here the CDR3 DNA reads TGTGCCAGCAGCTTATTACAGGCTTTGGATCAGCCCCAGCATTTT. It encodes CASSLLQALDQPQHF.

The J gene is TRBJ2-1, the V gene TRBV9, with D maybe TRBD2 (6 bases). With 2 bases removed from V and 5 bases from J, the gap between germline ends came to 11 bases. Germline V gives CDR1 SGDLS, CDR2 YYNGEE. The CDR3 is 14 amino acids. CDR3: CASSVGTWDNEQFF. In DNA form, the CDR3 reads TGTGCCAGCAGCGTCGGGACTTGGGACAATGAGCAGTTCTTC. Full variable domain (missing parts from reference TRBV9 and TRBJ2-1): DSGVTQTPKHLITATGQRVTLRCSPRSGDLSVYWYQQSLDQGLQFLIQYYNGEERAKGNILERFSAQQFPDLHSELNLSSLELGDSALYFCASSVGTWDNEQFFGPGTRLTVL.